Listed here is a single TCR beta chain. The data derive from a study of blood T cell repertoires in COVID-19. Assay: immunoSEQ multiplex PCR; the TCRdb copy retains only in-frame clones and omits some. The repertoire holds about 140,000 clones, with about nine tenths as singletons. V dropped 3 bases and J dropped 2 bases, with 12 bases sitting between them. This CDR3 comprises 15 residues. Germline CDR1 reads KGHSH; CDR2 reads LQKENI. The sequenced sample consisted of peripheral blood. This TCR came from an elderly woman with acute or convalescent COVID-19. This chain joins TRBV18 and TRBJ2-3, with D possibly TRBD1 on 6 matching bases. The CDR3 protein is CASSPQQGVTDTQYF. In DNA, the CDR3 is TGTGCCAGCTCACCCCAACAGGGAGTCACAGATACGCAGTATTTT.